Each of the 20 T cell receptor beta chains below was sequenced from the same sample in a study of CD8 T cells in Susac syndrome. cDNA came from roughly 0.53 to 1 ug RNA primed by random hexamers. Via MiXCR, TCRdb re-called the immunoSEQ multiplex PCR reads, giving one row per CDR3 protein. This table holds 73,000 or so distinct CDR3 sequences, less than 95% found once. Sequencing used CD8+ T cells from PBMCs. All receptors derive from a human donor with multiple sclerosis.

The chain has TRBV4-3 and TRBJ2-3, with 7 bases identical to TRBD1. V dropped 0 bases and J dropped 5; count of bases not matched to a gene: 5. CDR1 and CDR2 (germline): LGHNA, YSLEER. The CDR3 covers 15 residues. The CDR3 sequence is CASSQESSGGDTQYF. CDR3 nucleotides: TGCGCCAGCAGCCAAGAGTCCTCAGGGGGAGATACGCAGTATTTT.

This chain uses TRBV9 with TRBJ2-1; 9 bases match TRBD1. V shed 4 bases, J shed 6 bases, and the junction held 2 bases outside the gene matches. The CDR3 extends over 13 amino acids. Germline loops: CDR1 SGDLS, CDR2 YYNGEE. Here the CDR3 DNA reads TGTGCCAGCAGCACGGGACAGGGCAATGAGCAGTTCTTC. The encoded protein is CASSTGQGNEQFF. Filled out from reference TRBV9 and TRBJ2-1, the complete variable domain reads DSGVTQTPKHLITATGQRVTLRCSPRSGDLSVYWYQQSLDQGLQFLIQYYNGEERAKGNILERFSAQQFPDLHSELNLSSLELGDSALYFCASSTGQGNEQFFGPGTRLTVL.

The CDR3, as DNA: TGTGCCAGCAGTTTAACACAGGGTGCTGGAAACACCATATATTTT. Translating gives CASSLTQGAGNTIYF. The V gene is TRBV27, the J gene TRBJ1-3; the D gene is possibly TRBD1 (6 bases). V was clipped by 2 bases and J by 2 bases, with 10 bases between them. Germline V gene lookup returns CDR1 MNHEY and CDR2 SMNVEV (reference sequence). The CDR3 length is 15 residues.

This chain's CDR3 is CASRPQGADEKLFF. As DNA, the CDR3 is TGTGCCAGCAGGCCCCAGGGGGCGGATGAAAAACTGTTTTTT. This chain connects TRBV3-1 to TRBJ1-4; 8 bases fit TRBD1. The length of the CDR3 is 14 residues. V trimming: 6 bases; J trimming: 6 bases; junction bases outside the gene matches: 6. CDR1 is LGHDT and CDR2 is YNNKEL in the germline V gene (reference sequence). Filled out from reference TRBV3-1 and TRBJ1-4, the complete variable domain reads DTAVSQTPKYLVTQMGNDKSIKCEQNLGHDTMYWYKQDSKKFLKIMFSYNNKELIINETVPNRFSPKSPDKAHLNLHINSLELGDSAVYFCASRPQGADEKLFFGSGTQLSVL.

The V call is TRBV9, the J call TRBJ2-5; perhaps TRBD1 as D (7 bases). V lost 0 bases to trimming and J lost 1 base, with 16 bases between them. The CDR3 contains 17 residues. CDR1 and CDR2 (germline): SGDLS, YYNGEE. The CDR3 reads CASSVASAGGFQETQYF. The CDR3 region has the DNA TGTGCCAGCAGCGTAGCATCGGCAGGGGGGTTCCAAGAGACCCAGTACTTC.

V is TRBV6-5 and J is TRBJ2-2, with 7 bases matching TRBD2. Trimming took 0 bases from V and 2 from J; bases not matched to a gene: 6. Looked up from germline, CDR1 is MNHEY and CDR2 is SVGAGI. The CDR3 length is 17 residues. The CDR3 DNA sequence: TGTGCCAGCAGTTACTCGAGAAGCGGGATCAACACCGGGGAGCTGTTTTTT. This translates into CASSYSRSGINTGELFF.

The chain combines TRBV5-1 with TRBJ1-1, with 8 bases that match TRBD1. Trimming took 6 bases from V and 4 from J; bases not matched to a gene: 2. The CDR3 consists of 12 residues. Germline-derived CDR1 and CDR2 are SGHRS and YFSETQ. The CDR3 spells CASTGGGTEAFF. CDR3 coding DNA: TGCGCCAGCACAGGGGGCGGCACTGAAGCTTTCTTT.

This clonotype has only one observation. V is TRBV12-3 or TRBV12-4 and J is TRBJ1-5, with a tentative D call TRBD1 (6 bases). Trimming removed 6 bases from V and 0 bases from J, with 18 bases in between. CDR3 size: 17 residues. The CDR3: CASSSSAQGHSNQPQHF. DNA of the CDR3: TGTGCCAGCAGCTCATCGGCGCAGGGGCATAGCAATCAGCCCCAGCATTTT.

CDR3 nucleotide sequence: TGCAGTGCTAGAGACACGACCAATGAGCAGTTCTTC. It encodes CSARDTTNEQFF. This chain joins TRBV20-1 and TRBJ2-1; no clear D. The germline V and J ends were trimmed by 0 bases and 6 bases, with 6 bases remaining between them. Germline loops: CDR1 DFQATT, CDR2 SNEGSKA (reference sequence). The CDR3 has 12 amino acids.

This clonotype showed up just once. The CDR3 reads CASSGGDRGYEQYF. CDR3 bases: TGTGCCAGCAGCGGGGGCGACAGGGGGTACGAGCAGTACTTC. This sequence joins TRBV5-6 and TRBJ2-7; 9 bases fit TRBD1. CDR3 length: 14 residues. CDR1 and CDR2 (germline): SGHDT, YYEEEE. Unmatched junction bases numbered 6, after V lost 4 bases and J lost 4 bases.

The count of this clonotype is one. The CDR3 sequence is CASSLGRAGGSTGELFF. The CDR3, as DNA: TGCGCCAGCAGCTTGGGGCGAGCGGGGGGATCGACCGGGGAGCTGTTTTTT. The chain is built from TRBV5-1 and TRBJ2-2, with 9 bases that match TRBD2. The germline CDR1 and CDR2 sequences are SGHRS and YFSETQ. CDR3 length equals 17 residues. The V segment lost 0 bases and the J segment 5 bases; nucleotides outside the gene matches: 8.

The J gene is TRBJ2-2, the V gene TRBV7-9; possibly TRBD1 or TRBD2 for D (5 bases each). Germline CDR1 reads SEHNR; CDR2 reads FQNEAQ (reference sequence). The germline V and J ends were trimmed by 5 bases and 2 bases, with 12 bases remaining between them. The CDR3 is 15 residues long. CDR3 DNA sequence: TGTGCCAGCAGCCCAAAGGGACCAAACACCGGGGAGCTGTTTTTT. It translates to CASSPKGPNTGELFF.

The chain employs TRBV7-6 and TRBJ2-2, with 10 bases that match TRBD1. The V gene's germline CDR1 is SGHVS and CDR2 FNYEAQ. CDR3 length equals 15 residues. V was clipped by 4 bases and J by 4 bases; unmatched bases: 3. CDR3 bases: TGTGCCAGCAGCTCCCGGGACAGGGGCACCGGGGAGCTGTTTTTT. Protein sequence: CASSSRDRGTGELFF.

J is TRBJ1-5 and V is TRBV24-1; no clear D. The V end lost 6 bases, the J end lost 0 bases, and 5 bases lay between the germline ends. CDR1 and CDR2 (germline): KGHDR, SFDVKD. The CDR3 runs 13 residues. The CDR3 DNA follows: TGTGCCACCAGTCCCGGTAGCAATCAGCCCCAGCATTTT. It codes for CATSPGSNQPQHF.

The chain links TRBV3-1 to TRBJ2-7; 7 bases fit TRBD2. Trimming took 0 bases from V and 3 from J; bases not matched to a gene: 8. This CDR3 is 16 amino acids long. CDR1 and CDR2 (germline): LGHDT, YNNKEL (reference sequence). In DNA, the CDR3 is TGTGCCAGCAGCCAAGAGAATAGCGGGCCATTCTACGAGCAGTACTTC. The encoded protein is CASSQENSGPFYEQYF.

CDR3 amino acids: CASSQSGETTEAFF. CDR3 in DNA: TGTGCCAGCAGCCAATCGGGGGAGACCACTGAAGCTTTCTTT. The chain employs TRBV16 and TRBJ1-1, with a tentative D call TRBD1 (5 bases). The CDR3 sequence is 14 residues long. CDR1 and CDR2 from the germline V gene are KGHSY and FQNENV. V was shortened by 0 bases and J by 4 bases, with 9 bases between the two germline ends.

This chain uses TRBV6-1 with TRBJ2-7; 7 bases match TRBD1. V was pared by 6 bases and J by 4 bases, with 6 bases of the junction left unmatched. From germline, CDR1 is MNHNS and CDR2 SASEGT. The CDR3 spans 13 residues. CDR3 bases: TGTGCCAGCAGCGGGACAGTCTCGTACGAGCAGTACTTC. Translated, it gives CASSGTVSYEQYF.

The chain employs TRBV6-5 and TRBJ2-1, with 7 nucleotides matching TRBD2. The germline gives CDR1 MNHEY, CDR2 SVGAGI. The CDR3 has 14 amino acids. V was pared by 6 bases and J by 13 bases, with 15 bases of the junction left unmatched. CDR3 sequence: CASSYGMAGVSQFF. The DNA of the CDR3 is TGTGCCAGCAGCTACGGGATGGCGGGAGTGAGCCAGTTCTTC.

The chain couples TRBV29-1 to TRBJ1-5; D might be TRBD1 (6 bases). Germline assignment: CDR1 SQVTM and CDR2 ANQGSEA. The V end was cut by 4 bases, the J end by 4 bases, with 11 bases between. There are 13 residues in the CDR3. The CDR3 coding sequence is TGCAGCGTTGCAGGGGATCGAAATCAGCCCCAGCATTTT. Translating gives CSVAGDRNQPQHF.

V usage is TRBV2 and J usage is TRBJ2-2; D unclear. The germline CDR1 and CDR2 sequences are SNHLY and FYNNEI. The ends were cut back, 8 bases at V and 1 base at J, with 5 bases in the middle. The CDR3 covers 12 residues. This CDR3 is CASVGNTGELFF. The CDR3 DNA reads as TGTGCCAGCGTGGGGAACACCGGGGAGCTGTTTTTT.